Each of the 21 T cell receptor beta chains below was sequenced from the same sample in a study of neurological immune-mediated disorders. TCRdb reprocessed the 5' RACE reads with MiXCR, giving one entry per CDR3 protein. The data hold 17,000 or so distinct CDR3 sequences, with under 35% observed a single time. The specimen was PBMCs. The receptors shown here come from a man aged 50 to 60 with HTLV-1-associated myelopathy (HAM/TSP).

This clonotype was counted between two and nine times. The chain couples TRBV7-3 to TRBJ2-6, with D unclear. Looked up from germline, CDR1 is SGHTA and CDR2 is FQGTGA. This CDR3 region has 17 residues. V was shortened by 5 bases and J by 2 bases, with 16 bases between the two germline ends. The CDR3 loop is CASSQISVATGANVLTF. The CDR3 bases are TGTGCCAGCAGCCAAATTTCGGTGGCCACTGGGGCCAACGTCCTGACTTTC.

The table lists this clonotype with many counts. The V gene is TRBV20-1, the J gene TRBJ2-3; D is unresolved. V gave up 6 bases and J gave up 0 bases, with 10 bases separating them. The CDR3 has 13 amino acids. Germline CDR1 and CDR2: DFQATT and SNEGSKA (reference sequence). As DNA, the CDR3 is TGCAGTGCGTGGGCCTCTAGCACAGATACGCAGTATTTT. This translates into CSAWASSTDTQYF.

The sample holds a few counts of this clonotype. The CDR3 loop reads CASSLSSVGYTF. The CDR3 DNA follows: TGTGCCAGCAGCTTGTCCTCAGTTGGCTACACCTTC. The rearrangement uses TRBV5-5 and TRBJ1-2; no definite D call. Between the trimmed V and J ends, which lost 1 base and 7 bases, there was a span of 8 bases. The CDR3 is 12 amino acids. Germline CDR1 reads SGHKS; CDR2 reads YYEKEE (reference sequence).

The gene calls are TRBV10-3 and TRBJ1-6, with D unresolved. Germline loops: CDR1 ENHRY, CDR2 SYGVKD. Trimming took off 7 bases at V and 6 bases at J, with 4 bases between the two ends. The CDR3 has 11 residues. This CDR3 reads CAITRNSPLHF. Here the CDR3 DNA reads TGTGCCATCACCCGTAATTCACCCCTCCACTTT.

The J gene is TRBJ2-5, the V gene TRBV12-3 or TRBV12-4, with D tentatively TRBD1 (6 bases). CDR3 size: 15 residues. The V end was cut by 5 bases, the J end by 5 bases, with 18 bases between. For the CDR3, the DNA is TGTGCCAGCAGTCGATTAAACAGGGTTTCCGAGACCCAGTACTTC. It encodes CASSRLNRVSETQYF.

The J gene is TRBJ1-2, the V gene TRBV4-2; 7 nucleotides line up with TRBD1. The germline CDR1 and CDR2 sequences are LGHNA and YNFKEQ. V lost 3 bases, J lost 8 bases, and 15 bases stayed unmatched. The CDR3 length is 16 residues. The chain's CDR3 is CASSQEGTAGDRGYTF. CDR3 DNA sequence: TGTGCCAGCAGCCAGGAAGGGACAGCTGGAGATAGAGGCTACACCTTC.

This clonotype is deemed large. The chain is built from TRBV7-9 and TRBJ2-2; D is ambiguous. This CDR3 region has 13 residues. Trimming left V 8 bases short and J 4 bases short, with 11 bases between. CDR1 is SEHNR and CDR2 is FQNEAQ in the germline V gene (reference sequence). The CDR3 spells CASLPDRTGELFF. The CDR3 DNA reads as TGTGCCAGCCTCCCGGATCGCACCGGGGAGCTGTTTTTT.

The table lists this clonotype with many counts. The chain combines TRBV7-3 with TRBJ2-1; 10 bases fit TRBD2. J was trimmed by 5 bases and V by 5 bases; bases with no gene match: 6. Per germline, CDR1 SGHTA and CDR2 FQGTGA. The length of the CDR3 is 15 residues. The chain's CDR3 is CASSITSGANNEQFF. For the CDR3, the DNA is TGTGCCAGCAGCATTACTAGCGGGGCCAACAATGAGCAGTTCTTC.

The chain recombines TRBV7-2 with TRBJ2-3; D ambiguous. This CDR3 contains 15 residues. Per the germline V gene, CDR1 is SGHTA and CDR2 is FQGNSA. Trimming shortened V by 7 bases and J by 2 bases, and 16 bases separated the two germline ends. The CDR3 region has the DNA TGTGCCAGCACCCGGTCCCCCATCGCCACAGATACGCAGTATTTT. It codes for CASTRSPIATDTQYF. Combining the CDR3 with reference TRBV7-2 and TRBJ2-3 gives the whole variable domain GAGVSQSPSNKVTEKGKDVELRCDPISGHTALYWYRQSLGQGLEFLIYFQGNSAPDKSGLPSDRFSAERTGGSVSTLTIQRTQQEDSAVYLCASTRSPIATDTQYFGPGTRLTVL.

V usage is TRBV23-1 and J usage is TRBJ2-2; the match to TRBD2 covers 8 bases. Being an ORF, TRBV23-1 has a function that is uncertain. This CDR3 comprises 15 residues. V lost 8 bases to trimming and J lost 4 bases; unmatched junction nucleotides: 9. The CDR3: CASQRGPRVTGELFF. DNA for the CDR3: TGCGCCAGCCAGCGGGGGCCAAGGGTCACCGGGGAGCTGTTTTTT.

The genes are TRBV7-9 and TRBJ1-1; D is undetermined. V lost 5 bases to trimming and J lost 8 bases, with 24 bases between them. The CDR3 runs 16 residues. From germline, CDR1 is SEHNR and CDR2 FQNEAQ (reference sequence). DNA for the CDR3: TGTGCCAGCAGCGCGGCAACCGTGGCAGCCCCCGTCGAAGCTTTCTTT. As protein: CASSAATVAAPVEAFF.

This chain connects TRBV20-1 to TRBJ2-5; 12 bases line up with TRBD2. J lost 5 bases, V lost 6 bases, and 7 bases had no gene match. CDR1 is DFQATT and CDR2 is SNEGSKA in the germline V gene (reference sequence). This CDR3 is built from 14 residues. CDR3 sequence: CSAWTSGERETQYF. CDR3 bases: TGCAGTGCATGGACTAGCGGGGAGCGTGAGACCCAGTACTTC.

This clonotype has only a few counts. This chain links TRBV7-2 with TRBJ2-5; 11 bases are shared with TRBD2. This CDR3 has 18 amino acids. In germline, CDR1 is SGHTA, CDR2 FQGNSA. The V gene end was trimmed by 5 bases and the J gene end by 2 bases; junction bases not matched to a gene: 13. The CDR3 protein is CASSDPPGTSGDQETQYF. In nucleotides, the CDR3 is TGTGCCAGCAGCGACCCTCCTGGGACTAGCGGCGATCAAGAGACCCAGTACTTC.

The V call is TRBV20-1, the J call TRBJ1-6, with D unresolved. In germline, CDR1 is DFQATT, CDR2 SNEGSKA (reference sequence). The CDR3 consists of 16 residues. Deletions cut 0 bases from V and 8 bases from J, with 17 bases between. CDR3 amino acids: CSARDSRYSPDSPLHF. The CDR3 DNA sequence: TGCAGTGCTAGAGATTCCCGGTACAGCCCCGATTCACCCCTCCACTTT.

This clonotype was seen many times. V is TRBV24-1 and J is TRBJ2-3; D perhaps matches TRBD2 (5 bases). The CDR3 length is 15 residues. Germline CDR1 reads KGHDR; CDR2 reads SFDVKD. V was shortened by 4 bases and J by 2 bases, with 12 bases between the two germline ends. The CDR3 sequence: CATSDRADYTDTQYF. The CDR3 DNA reads TGTGCCACCAGTGACCGCGCCGACTACACAGATACGCAGTATTTT.

The chain is built from TRBV7-6 and TRBJ2-1; 8 bases are shared with TRBD2. Trimming removed 5 bases from V and 1 base from J; junction bases left unmatched: 4. Germline V gene data show CDR1 as SGHVS and CDR2 as FNYEAQ. CDR3 length equals 15 residues. The CDR3 sequence is CASSTSGSSYNEQFF. The CDR3 DNA follows: TGTGCCAGCAGCACAAGCGGGAGTTCCTACAATGAGCAGTTCTTC.

This clonotype was seen ten or more times. The chain couples TRBV14 to TRBJ2-1; TRBD2 matches at 11 bases. CDR1 SGHDN and CDR2 FVKESK come from the germline V gene. Unmatched junction bases numbered 2, after V lost 0 bases and J lost 4 bases. The CDR3 sequence is 16 residues long. The CDR3 is CASSQETSGGYNEQFF. For the CDR3, the DNA is TGTGCCAGCAGCCAAGAAACTAGCGGGGGTTACAATGAGCAGTTCTTC.

In its sample, this clonotype was seen a few times. J is TRBJ1-1 and V is TRBV12-3 or TRBV12-4; 11 positions match TRBD1. The CDR3 runs to 13 residues. Unmatched junction bases numbered 0, after V lost 6 bases and J lost 3 bases. This CDR3 reads CASRGQGDTEAFF. In DNA, the CDR3 is TGTGCCAGCAGGGGACAGGGGGACACTGAAGCTTTCTTT.

This clonotype showed up just a few times. The chain employs TRBV5-5 and TRBJ1-4; D not resolved. The V end was cut by 4 bases, the J end by 3 bases, with 13 bases between. From germline, CDR1 is SGHKS and CDR2 YYEKEE (reference sequence). The CDR3 spans 15 residues. CDR3 sequence (DNA): TGTGCCAGCAGCCCCGGGCCGGAGGCTAATGAAAAACTGTTTTTT. Its translation is CASSPGPEANEKLFF.

This clonotype has more than one count but fewer than ten. The chain carries TRBV20-1 and TRBJ2-5, with D possibly matching TRBD1 (5 bases). The CDR3 has 14 amino acids. Looked up from germline, CDR1 is DFQATT and CDR2 is SNEGSKA (reference sequence). V lost 0 bases and J 1 base, leaving 9 bases between the germline ends. The DNA for the CDR3 is TGCAGTGCTAGAGATTTGACAGTCCAAGAGACCCAGTACTTC. Amino acid sequence: CSARDLTVQETQYF.

The sample holds a few counts of this clonotype. V is TRBV7-2 and J is TRBJ1-5, with D perhaps TRBD1 (6 bases). The V gene lost 8 bases and the J gene lost 7 bases, with 21 bases spanning the gap. Germline assignment: CDR1 SGHTA and CDR2 FQGNSA. The CDR3 is 15 residues long. The CDR3 DNA is TGTGCCAGCCAAAAGGAGCTCACCAGGGGCCAGCCCCAGCATTTT. Translating gives CASQKELTRGQPQHF.